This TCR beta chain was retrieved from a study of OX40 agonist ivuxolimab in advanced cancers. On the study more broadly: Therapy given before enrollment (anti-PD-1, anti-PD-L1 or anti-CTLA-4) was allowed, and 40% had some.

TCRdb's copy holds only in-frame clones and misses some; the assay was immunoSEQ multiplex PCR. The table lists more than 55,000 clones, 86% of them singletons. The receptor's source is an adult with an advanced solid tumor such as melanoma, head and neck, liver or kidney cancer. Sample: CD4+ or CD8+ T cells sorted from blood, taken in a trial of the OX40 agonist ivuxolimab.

The CDR3 loop is CASRKTSLNEQFF. In DNA form, the CDR3 reads TGTGCCAGCAGAAAGACTAGTCTGAATGAGCAGTTCTTC. This sequence joins TRBV28 and TRBJ2-1; TRBD2 is a possible D gene (6 bases). The CDR3 consists of 13 residues. Trimming stripped 6 bases from V and 7 bases from J, with 13 bases between. Germline CDR1 and CDR2: MDHEN and SYDVKM.